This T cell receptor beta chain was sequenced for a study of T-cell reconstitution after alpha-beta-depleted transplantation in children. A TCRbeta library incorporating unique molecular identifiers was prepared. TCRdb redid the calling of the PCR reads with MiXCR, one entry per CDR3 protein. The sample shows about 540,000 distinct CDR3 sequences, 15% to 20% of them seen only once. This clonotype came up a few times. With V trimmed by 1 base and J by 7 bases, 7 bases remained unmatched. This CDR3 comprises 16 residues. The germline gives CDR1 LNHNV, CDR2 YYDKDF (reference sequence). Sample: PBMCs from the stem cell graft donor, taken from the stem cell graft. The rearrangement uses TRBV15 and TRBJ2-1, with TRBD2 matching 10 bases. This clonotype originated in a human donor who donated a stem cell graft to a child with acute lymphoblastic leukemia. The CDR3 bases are TGTGCCACCAGCAGAGGGCTAGCGGGAGTGGGGAATGAGCAGTTCTTC. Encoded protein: CATSRGLAGVGNEQFF.